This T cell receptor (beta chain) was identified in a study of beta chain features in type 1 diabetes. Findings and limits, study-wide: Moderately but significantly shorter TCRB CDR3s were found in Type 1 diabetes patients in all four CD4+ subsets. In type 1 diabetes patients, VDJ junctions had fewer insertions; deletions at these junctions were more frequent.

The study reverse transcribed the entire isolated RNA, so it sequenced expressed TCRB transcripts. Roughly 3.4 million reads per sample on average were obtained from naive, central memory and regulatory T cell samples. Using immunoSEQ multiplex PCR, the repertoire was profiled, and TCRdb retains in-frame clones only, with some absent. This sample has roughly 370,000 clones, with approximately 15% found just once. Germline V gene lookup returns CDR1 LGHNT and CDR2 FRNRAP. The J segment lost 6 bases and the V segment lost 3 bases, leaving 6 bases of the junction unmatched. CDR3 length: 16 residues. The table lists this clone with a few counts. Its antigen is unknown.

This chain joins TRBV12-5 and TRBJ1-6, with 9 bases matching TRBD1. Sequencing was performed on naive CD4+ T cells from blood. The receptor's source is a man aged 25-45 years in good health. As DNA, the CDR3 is TGTGCTAGTGGTTTTTTGGGACAGGGACTTAATTCACCCCTCCACTTT. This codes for CASGFLGQGLNSPLHF.